This T cell receptor (beta chain) was identified in a study of regulatory T cells in long-lasting Graves disease. Only a few counts were recorded for this clonotype. Arm-PCR with iRepertoire HTBI primers amplified the CDR3 regions for these TCR beta libraries. TCRdb used MiXCR to reprocess the multiplex PCR reads, holding one entry per CDR3 protein. There are under 350,000 distinct CDR3 sequences in the sample; around 20% occur only once, and more than 50% lies in the top ten. There are 13 residues in the CDR3. Looked up from germline, CDR1 is GTSNPN and CDR2 is SVGIG (reference sequence). V shed 2 bases and J shed 3 bases, with 8 bases lying between them. Time point in this sample: persistent/refractory GD, antithyroid drugs over 5 years with positive TRAb. Extracted RNA from PBMCs served as the source of the TCR library.

The material sequenced was peripheral blood mononuclear cells (PBMCs), taken when the disease was refractory, from a patient treated with antithyroid drugs. This clonotype originated in a female donor with Graves disease. V usage is TRBV30 and J usage is TRBJ1-5; D remains ambiguous. The CDR3 nucleotides read TGTGCCTGGAGTTTGGTGTCCAATCAGCCCCAGCATTTT. Its protein product is CAWSLVSNQPQHF.